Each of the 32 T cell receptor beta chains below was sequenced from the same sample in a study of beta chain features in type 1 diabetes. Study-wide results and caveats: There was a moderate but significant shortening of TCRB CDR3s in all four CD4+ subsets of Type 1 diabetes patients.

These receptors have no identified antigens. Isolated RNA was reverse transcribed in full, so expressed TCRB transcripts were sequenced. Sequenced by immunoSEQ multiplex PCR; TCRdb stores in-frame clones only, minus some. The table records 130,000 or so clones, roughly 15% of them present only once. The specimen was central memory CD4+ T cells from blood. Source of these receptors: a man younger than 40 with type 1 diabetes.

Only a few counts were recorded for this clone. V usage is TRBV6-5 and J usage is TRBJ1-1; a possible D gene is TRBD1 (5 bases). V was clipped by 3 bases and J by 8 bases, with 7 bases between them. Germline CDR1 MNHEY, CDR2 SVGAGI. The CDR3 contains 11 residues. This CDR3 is CASSYQGEAFF. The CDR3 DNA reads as TGTGCCAGCAGTTATCAGGGCGAAGCTTTCTTT.

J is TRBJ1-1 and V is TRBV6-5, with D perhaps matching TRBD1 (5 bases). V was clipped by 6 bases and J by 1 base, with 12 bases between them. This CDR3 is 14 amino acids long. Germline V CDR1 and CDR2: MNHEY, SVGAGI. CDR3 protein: CASRDLTGNTEAFF. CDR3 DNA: TGTGCCAGCAGAGACCTAACAGGGAACACTGAAGCTTTCTTT.

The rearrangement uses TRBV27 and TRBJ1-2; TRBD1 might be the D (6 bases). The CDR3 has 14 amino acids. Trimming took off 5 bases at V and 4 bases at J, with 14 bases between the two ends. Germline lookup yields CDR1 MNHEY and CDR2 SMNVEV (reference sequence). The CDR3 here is CASSTRGQIYGYTF. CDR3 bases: TGTGCCAGCAGTACTCGCGGACAGATCTATGGCTACACCTTC.

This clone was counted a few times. The CDR3 DNA is TGTGCCAGCAGGGCAGGAGGCGGAGATACGCAGTATTTT. This translates into CASRAGGGDTQYF. The chain is built from TRBV7-2 and TRBJ2-3, with D perhaps TRBD2 (5 bases). CDR3 length: 13 residues. V was pared by 6 bases and J by 5 bases, with 12 bases between. The germline gives CDR1 SGHTA, CDR2 FQGNSA.

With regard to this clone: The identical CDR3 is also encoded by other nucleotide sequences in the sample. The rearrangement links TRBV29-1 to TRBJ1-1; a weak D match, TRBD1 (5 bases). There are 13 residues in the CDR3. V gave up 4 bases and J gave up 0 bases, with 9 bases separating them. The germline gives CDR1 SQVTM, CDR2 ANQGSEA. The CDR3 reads CSVGRGVNTEAFF. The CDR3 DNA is TGCAGCGTTGGCCGGGGGGTGAACACTGAAGCTTTCTTT.

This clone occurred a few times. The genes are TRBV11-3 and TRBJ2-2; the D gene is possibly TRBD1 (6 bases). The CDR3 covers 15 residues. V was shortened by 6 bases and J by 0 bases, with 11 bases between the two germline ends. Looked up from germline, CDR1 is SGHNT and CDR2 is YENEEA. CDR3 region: CASSLGQTNTGELFF. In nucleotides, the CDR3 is TGTGCCAGCAGTCTCGGACAGACGAACACCGGGGAGCTGTTTTTT.

Here the CDR3 DNA reads TGTGCCAGCAGTCCTGGGGGGACCTACAATGAGCAGTTCTTC. Translation: CASSPGGTYNEQFF. This chain links TRBV28 with TRBJ2-1; D might be TRBD2 (6 bases). V shed 5 bases and J shed 2 bases, with 10 bases lying between them. The germline V gene has CDR1 MDHEN and CDR2 SYDVKM. The CDR3 consists of 14 residues.

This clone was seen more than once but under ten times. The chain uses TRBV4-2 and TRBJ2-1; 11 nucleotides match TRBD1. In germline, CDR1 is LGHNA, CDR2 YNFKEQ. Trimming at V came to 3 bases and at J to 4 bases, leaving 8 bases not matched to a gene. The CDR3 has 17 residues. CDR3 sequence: CASSHGGTGGQYNEQFF. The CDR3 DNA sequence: TGTGCCAGCAGCCATGGGGGGACAGGGGGACAGTACAATGAGCAGTTCTTC.

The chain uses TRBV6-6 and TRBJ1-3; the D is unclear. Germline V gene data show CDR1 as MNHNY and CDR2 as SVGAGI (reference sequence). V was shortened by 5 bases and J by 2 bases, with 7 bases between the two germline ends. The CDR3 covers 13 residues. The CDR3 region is CASSVWTGNTIYF. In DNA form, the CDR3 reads TGTGCCAGCAGTGTGTGGACTGGAAACACCATATATTTT.

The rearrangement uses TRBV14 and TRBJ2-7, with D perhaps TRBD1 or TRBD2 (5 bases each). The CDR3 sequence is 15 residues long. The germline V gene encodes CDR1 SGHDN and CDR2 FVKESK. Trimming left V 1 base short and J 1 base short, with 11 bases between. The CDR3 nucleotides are TGTGCCAGCAGCCAAGCGGGGACGGTTTCCTACGAGCAGTACTTC. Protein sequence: CASSQAGTVSYEQYF.

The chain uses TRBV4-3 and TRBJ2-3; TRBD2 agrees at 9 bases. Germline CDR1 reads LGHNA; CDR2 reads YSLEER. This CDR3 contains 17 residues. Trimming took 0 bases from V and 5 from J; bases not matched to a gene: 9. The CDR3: CASSQDSSGGPGDTQYF. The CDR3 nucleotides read TGCGCCAGCAGCCAAGATTCCAGCGGGGGGCCTGGAGATACGCAGTATTTT.

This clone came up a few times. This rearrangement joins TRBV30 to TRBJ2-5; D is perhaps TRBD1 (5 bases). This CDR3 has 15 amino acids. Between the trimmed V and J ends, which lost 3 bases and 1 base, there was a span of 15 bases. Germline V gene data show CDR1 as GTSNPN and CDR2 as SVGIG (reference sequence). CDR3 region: CAWRRTQGSQETQYF. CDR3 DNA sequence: TGTGCCTGGAGAAGAACGCAGGGATCCCAAGAGACCCAGTACTTC.

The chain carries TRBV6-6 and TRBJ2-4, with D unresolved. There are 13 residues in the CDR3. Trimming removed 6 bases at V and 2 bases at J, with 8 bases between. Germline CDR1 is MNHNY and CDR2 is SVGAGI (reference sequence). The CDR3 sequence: CASRDDTKNIQYF. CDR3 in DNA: TGTGCCAGCAGAGACGACACCAAAAACATTCAGTACTTC.

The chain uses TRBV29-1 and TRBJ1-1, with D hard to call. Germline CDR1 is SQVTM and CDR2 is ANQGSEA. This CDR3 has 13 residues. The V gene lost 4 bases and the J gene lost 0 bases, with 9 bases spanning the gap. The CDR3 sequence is CSVVKDLNTEAFF. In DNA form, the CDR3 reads TGCAGCGTTGTAAAGGACCTGAACACTGAAGCTTTCTTT.

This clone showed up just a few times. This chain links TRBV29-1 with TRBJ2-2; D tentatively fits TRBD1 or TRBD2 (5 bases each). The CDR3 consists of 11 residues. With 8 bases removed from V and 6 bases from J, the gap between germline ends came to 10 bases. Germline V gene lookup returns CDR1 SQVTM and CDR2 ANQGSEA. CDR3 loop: CSNGGSGELFF. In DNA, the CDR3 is TGCAGCAATGGGGGTTCCGGGGAGCTGTTTTTT.

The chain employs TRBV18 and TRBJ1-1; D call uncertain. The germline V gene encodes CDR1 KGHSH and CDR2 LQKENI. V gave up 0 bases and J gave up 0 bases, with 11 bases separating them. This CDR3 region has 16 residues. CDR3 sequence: CASSPPAGRMNTEAFF. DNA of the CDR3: TGTGCCAGCTCACCACCGGCTGGAAGGATGAACACTGAAGCTTTCTTT. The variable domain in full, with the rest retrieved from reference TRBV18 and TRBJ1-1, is NAGVMQNPRHLVRRRGQEARLRCSPMKGHSHVYWYRQLPEEGLKFMVYLQKENIIDESGMPKERFSAEFPKEGPSILRIQQVVRGDSAAYFCASSPPAGRMNTEAFFGQGTRLTVV.

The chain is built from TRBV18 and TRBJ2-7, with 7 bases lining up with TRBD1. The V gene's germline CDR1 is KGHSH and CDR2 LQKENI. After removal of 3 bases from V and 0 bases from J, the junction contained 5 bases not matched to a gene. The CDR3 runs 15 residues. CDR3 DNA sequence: TGTGCCAGCTCACCCCAGGGGGTACACTCCTACGAGCAGTACTTC. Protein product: CASSPQGVHSYEQYF.

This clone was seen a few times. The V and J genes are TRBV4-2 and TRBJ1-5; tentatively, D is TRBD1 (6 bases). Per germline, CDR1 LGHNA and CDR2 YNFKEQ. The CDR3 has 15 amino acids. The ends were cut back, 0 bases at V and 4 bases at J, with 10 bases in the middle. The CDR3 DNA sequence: TGTGCCAGCAGCCAAGAAACAGGGACGAATCAGCCCCAGCATTTT. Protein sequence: CASSQETGTNQPQHF.

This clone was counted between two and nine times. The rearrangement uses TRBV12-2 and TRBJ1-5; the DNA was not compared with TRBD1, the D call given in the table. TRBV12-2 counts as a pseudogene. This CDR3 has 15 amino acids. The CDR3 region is CASRFTGGQGQPQHF. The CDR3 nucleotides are TGTGCAAGTCGCTTCACAGGCGGCCAAGGCCAGCCCCAGCATTTT.

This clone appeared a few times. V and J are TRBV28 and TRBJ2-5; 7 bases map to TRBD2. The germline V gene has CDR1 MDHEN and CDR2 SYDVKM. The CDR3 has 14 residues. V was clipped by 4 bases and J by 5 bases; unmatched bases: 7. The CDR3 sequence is CASSWASGLETQYF. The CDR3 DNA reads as TGTGCCAGCAGTTGGGCTAGCGGATTGGAGACCCAGTACTTC.

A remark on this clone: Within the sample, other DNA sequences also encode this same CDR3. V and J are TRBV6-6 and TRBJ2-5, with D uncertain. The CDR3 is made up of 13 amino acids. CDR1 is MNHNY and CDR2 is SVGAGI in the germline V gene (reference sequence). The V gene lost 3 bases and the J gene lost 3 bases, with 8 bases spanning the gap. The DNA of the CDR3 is TGTGCCAGCAGTTATAGGGCTGAAGAGACCCAGTACTTC. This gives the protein CASSYRAEETQYF.

The CDR3 coding sequence is TGTGCCTGGAGTGTTGGAGTTCAGCCCCAGCATTTT. Translating it yields CAWSVGVQPQHF. The V call is TRBV30, the J call TRBJ1-5, with D uncertain. The CDR3 loop spans 12 amino acids. Trimming removed 0 bases at V and 6 bases at J, with 6 bases between. Germline CDR1 reads GTSNPN; CDR2 reads SVGIG (reference sequence).

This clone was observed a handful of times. The CDR3 DNA is TGTGCCACCAGAAAGGACGGGAGAACTTCACCCCTCCACTTT. This sequence encodes CATRKDGRTSPLHF. This chain uses TRBV2 with TRBJ1-6; D unresolved. V lost 10 bases, J lost 9 bases, and 19 bases lay in between. The CDR3 covers 14 residues. Germline-derived CDR1 and CDR2 are SNHLY and FYNNEI. The whole variable domain, remainder taken from reference TRBV2 and TRBJ1-6, is EPEVTQTPSHQVTQMGQEVILRCVPISNHLYFYWYRQILGQKVEFLVSFYNNEISEKSEIFDDQFSVERPDGSNFTLKIRSTKLEDSAMYFCATRKDGRTSPLHFGNGTRLTVT.

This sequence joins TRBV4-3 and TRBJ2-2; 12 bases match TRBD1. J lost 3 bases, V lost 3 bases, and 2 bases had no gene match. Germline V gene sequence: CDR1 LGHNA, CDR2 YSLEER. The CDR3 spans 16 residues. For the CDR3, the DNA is TGCGCCAGCAGCCAGGGACAGGGGGCGGACACCGGGGAGCTGTTTTTT. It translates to CASSQGQGADTGELFF.

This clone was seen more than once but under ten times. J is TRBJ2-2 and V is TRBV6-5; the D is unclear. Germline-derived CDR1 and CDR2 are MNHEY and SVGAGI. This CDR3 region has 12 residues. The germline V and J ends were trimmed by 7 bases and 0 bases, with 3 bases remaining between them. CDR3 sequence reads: CASNPNTGELFF. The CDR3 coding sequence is TGTGCCAGCAACCCGAACACCGGGGAGCTGTTTTTT.

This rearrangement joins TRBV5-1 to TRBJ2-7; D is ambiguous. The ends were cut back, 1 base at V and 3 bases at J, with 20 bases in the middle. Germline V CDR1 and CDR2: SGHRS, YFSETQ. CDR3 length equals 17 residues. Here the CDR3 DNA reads TGCGCCAGCAGCTTGTCACCGTCGGCAGGATCCCTCTACGAGCAGTACTTC. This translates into CASSLSPSAGSLYEQYF.

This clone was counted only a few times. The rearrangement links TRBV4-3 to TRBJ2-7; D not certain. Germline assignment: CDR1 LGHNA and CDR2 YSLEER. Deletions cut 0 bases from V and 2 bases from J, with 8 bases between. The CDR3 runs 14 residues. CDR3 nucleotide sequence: TGCGCCAGCAGCCAAGAGTACAGCACCTACGAGCAGTACTTC. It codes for CASSQEYSTYEQYF.

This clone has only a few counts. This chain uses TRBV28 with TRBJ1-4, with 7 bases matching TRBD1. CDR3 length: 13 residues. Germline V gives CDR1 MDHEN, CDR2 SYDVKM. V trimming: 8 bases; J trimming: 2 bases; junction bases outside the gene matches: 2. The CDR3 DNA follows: TGTGCCAGCGAGACAGGGACTAATGAAAAACTGTTTTTT. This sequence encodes CASETGTNEKLFF.

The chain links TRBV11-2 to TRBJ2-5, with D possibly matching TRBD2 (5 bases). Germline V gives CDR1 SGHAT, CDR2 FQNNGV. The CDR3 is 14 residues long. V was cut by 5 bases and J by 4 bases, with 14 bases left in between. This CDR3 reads CASSPDWNAETQYF. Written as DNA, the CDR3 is TGTGCCAGCAGCCCGGACTGGAACGCAGAGACCCAGTACTTC.

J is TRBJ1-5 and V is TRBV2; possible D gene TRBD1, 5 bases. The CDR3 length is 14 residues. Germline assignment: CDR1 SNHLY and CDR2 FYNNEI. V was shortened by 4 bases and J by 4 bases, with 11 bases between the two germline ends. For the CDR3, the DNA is TGTGCCAGCAGTGGAACGGAGGGGAATCAGCCCCAGCATTTT. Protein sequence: CASSGTEGNQPQHF. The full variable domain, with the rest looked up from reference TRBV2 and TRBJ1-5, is EPEVTQTPSHQVTQMGQEVILRCVPISNHLYFYWYRQILGQKVEFLVSFYNNEISEKSEIFDDQFSVERPDGSNFTLKIRSTKLEDSAMYFCASSGTEGNQPQHFGDGTRLSIL.

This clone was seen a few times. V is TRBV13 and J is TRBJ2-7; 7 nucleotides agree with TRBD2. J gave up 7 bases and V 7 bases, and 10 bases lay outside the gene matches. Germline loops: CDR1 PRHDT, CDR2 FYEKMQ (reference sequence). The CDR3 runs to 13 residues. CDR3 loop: CASTRLGREEQYF. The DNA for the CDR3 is TGTGCCAGCACCCGGCTAGGGAGGGAAGAGCAGTACTTC.

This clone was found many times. The CDR3 loop reads CASRPLAGGPREQFF. As DNA, the CDR3 is TGTGCCAGCAGGCCCCTAGCGGGGGGGCCTCGGGAGCAGTTCTTC. The rearrangement joins TRBV13 to TRBJ2-1; 12 bases line up with TRBD2. The CDR3 spans 15 residues. The germline CDR1 and CDR2 sequences are PRHDT and FYEKMQ (reference sequence). After removal of 6 bases from V and 10 bases from J, the junction contained 10 bases not matched to a gene.